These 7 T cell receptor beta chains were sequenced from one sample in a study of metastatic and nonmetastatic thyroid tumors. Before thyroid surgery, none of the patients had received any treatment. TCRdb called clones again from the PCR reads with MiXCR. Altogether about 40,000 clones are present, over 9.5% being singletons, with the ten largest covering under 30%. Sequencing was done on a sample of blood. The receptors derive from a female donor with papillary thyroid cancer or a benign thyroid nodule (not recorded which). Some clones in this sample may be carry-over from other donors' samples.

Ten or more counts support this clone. In DNA, the CDR3 is TGCAGTGAGAAGGAGGTTTCAGGCACAGATACGCAGTATTTT. Amino acid sequence: CSEKEVSGTDTQYF. The rearrangement joins TRBV20-1 to TRBJ2-3; possible D gene TRBD2, 5 bases. The CDR3 has 14 amino acids. V was clipped by 7 bases and J by 1 base, with 15 bases between them. CDR1 is DFQATT, CDR2 SNEGSKA, per germline (reference sequence).

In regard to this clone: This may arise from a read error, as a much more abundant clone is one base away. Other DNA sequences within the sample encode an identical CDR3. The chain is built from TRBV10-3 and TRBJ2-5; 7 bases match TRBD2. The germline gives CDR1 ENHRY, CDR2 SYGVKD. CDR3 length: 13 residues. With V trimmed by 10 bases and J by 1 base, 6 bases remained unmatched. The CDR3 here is CATGTSAQETQYF. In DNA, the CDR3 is TGTGCCACCGGTACTAGCGCCCAAGAGACCCAGTACTTC.

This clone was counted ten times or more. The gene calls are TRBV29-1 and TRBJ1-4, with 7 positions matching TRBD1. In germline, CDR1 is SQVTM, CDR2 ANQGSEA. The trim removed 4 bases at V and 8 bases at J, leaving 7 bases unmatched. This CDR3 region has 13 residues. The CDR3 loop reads CSVAVQGQEKLFF. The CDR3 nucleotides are TGCAGCGTTGCGGTGCAGGGACAGGAAAAACTGTTTTTT. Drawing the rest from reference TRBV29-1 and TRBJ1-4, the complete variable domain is SAVISQKPSRDICQRGTSLTIQCQVDSQVTMMFWYRQQPGQSLTLIATANQGSEATYESGFVIDKFPISRPNLTFSTLTVSNMSPEDSSIYLCSVAVQGQEKLFFGSGTQLSVL.

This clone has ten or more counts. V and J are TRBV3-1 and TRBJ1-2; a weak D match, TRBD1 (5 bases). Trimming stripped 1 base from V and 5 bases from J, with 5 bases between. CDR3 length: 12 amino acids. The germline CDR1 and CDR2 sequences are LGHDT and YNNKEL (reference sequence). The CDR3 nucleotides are TGTGCCAGCAGCCAAGGGGGGTATGGCTACACCTTC. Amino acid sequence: CASSQGGYGYTF.

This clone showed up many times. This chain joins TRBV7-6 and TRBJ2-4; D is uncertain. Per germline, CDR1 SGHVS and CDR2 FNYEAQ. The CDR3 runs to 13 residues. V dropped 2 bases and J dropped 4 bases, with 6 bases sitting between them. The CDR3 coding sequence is TGTGCCAGCAGCTTAAGCCAGAAAAACATTCAGTACTTC. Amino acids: CASSLSQKNIQYF.

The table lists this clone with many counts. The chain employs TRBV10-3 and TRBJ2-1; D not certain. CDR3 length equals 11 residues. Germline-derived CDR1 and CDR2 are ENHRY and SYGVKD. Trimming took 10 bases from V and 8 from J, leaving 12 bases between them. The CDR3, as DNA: TGTGCCAGCCGGCAGACCGATGAGCAGTTCTTC. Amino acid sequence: CASRQTDEQFF.

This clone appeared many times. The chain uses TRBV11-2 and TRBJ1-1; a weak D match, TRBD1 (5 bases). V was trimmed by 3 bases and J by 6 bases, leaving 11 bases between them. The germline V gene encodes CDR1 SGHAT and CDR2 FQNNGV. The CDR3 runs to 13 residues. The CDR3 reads CASSFRKGPEAFF. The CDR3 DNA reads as TGTGCCAGCAGCTTCCGTAAGGGGCCTGAAGCTTTCTTT. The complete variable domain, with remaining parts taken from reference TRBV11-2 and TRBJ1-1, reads EAGVAQSPRYKIIEKRQSVAFWCNPISGHATLYWYQQILGQGPKLLIQFQNNGVVDDSQLPKDRFSAERLKGVDSTLKIQPAKLEDSAVYLCASSFRKGPEAFFGQGTRLTVV.